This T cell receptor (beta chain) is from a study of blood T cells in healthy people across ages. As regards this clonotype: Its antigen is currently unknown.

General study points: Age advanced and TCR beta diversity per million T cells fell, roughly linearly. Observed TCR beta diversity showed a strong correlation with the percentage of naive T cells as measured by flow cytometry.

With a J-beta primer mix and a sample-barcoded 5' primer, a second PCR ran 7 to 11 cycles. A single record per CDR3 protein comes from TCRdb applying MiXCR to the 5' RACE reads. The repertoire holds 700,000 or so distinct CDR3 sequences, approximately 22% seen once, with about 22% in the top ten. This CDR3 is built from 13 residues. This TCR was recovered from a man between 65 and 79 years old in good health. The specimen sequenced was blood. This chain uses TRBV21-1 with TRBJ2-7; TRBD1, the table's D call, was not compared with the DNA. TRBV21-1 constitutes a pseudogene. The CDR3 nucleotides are TGTGCCAGCAGCGGGAAACACAGGGGCGAGCAGTACTTC. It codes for CASSGKHRGEQYF.